The following is a T cell receptor (beta chain) sequence with its context. The antigen is unknown. The entry originates in a study of blood T cells in healthy people across ages. General observations from the study: Older age went with lower TCR beta diversity per million T cells, in a roughly linear way.

It was with a sample-barcoded 5' primer and a J-beta primer mix that a second PCR of roughly 7 to 12 cycles was run. TCRdb processed the 5' RACE reads anew with MiXCR; each CDR3 protein has one entry. The sample shows around 800,000 distinct CDR3 sequences, 20% to 30% of them seen only once. CDR1 and CDR2 from the germline V gene are MGHRA and YSYEKL. The CDR3 has 15 residues. With 0 bases removed from V and 5 bases from J, the gap between germline ends came to 13 bases. In addition, the sample was reused for a study of T cells of mothers and their children. As that report states: Roughly 2.8 million TCR beta reads per child versus over 9 million per mother.

The chain carries TRBV4-1 and TRBJ2-5; D not resolved. The TCR was taken from a boy between 5 and 17 years old in good health. Sequenced material: blood. CDR3 sequence reads: CASSQDLPSLETQYF. The CDR3 coding sequence is TGCGCCAGCAGCCAAGATCTCCCGTCGTTGGAGACCCAGTACTTC.